This passage covers 30 T cell receptor beta chains from one sample sequenced in a study of beta chain features in type 1 diabetes. The entirety of the isolated RNA underwent reverse transcription, so expressed TCRB transcripts were sequenced. Assay: immunoSEQ multiplex PCR; the TCRdb copy retains only in-frame clones and omits some. The repertoire holds under 550,000 clones, with about 10% as singletons. The sample consisted of naive CD4+ T cells from blood. The receptors were sampled from a woman under 30 in good health.

This rearrangement joins TRBV30 to TRBJ1-4; D gene ambiguous. V was trimmed by 1 base and J by 0 bases, leaving 12 bases between them. Germline CDR1 GTSNPN, CDR2 SVGIG (reference sequence). This CDR3 contains 16 residues. CDR3 loop: CAWSDALRTTNEKLFF. The CDR3 bases are TGTGCCTGGAGTGACGCTCTAAGAACAACTAATGAAAAACTGTTTTTT.

This clone has more than one count but fewer than ten. The V call is TRBV6-1, the J call TRBJ1-5; D unclear. This CDR3 has 13 amino acids. In germline, CDR1 is MNHNS, CDR2 SASEGT. V was trimmed by 3 bases and J by 5 bases, leaving 8 bases between them. The CDR3, as DNA: TGTGCCAGCAGTGAGTCAGTTTATCAGCCCCAGCATTTT. Its protein is CASSESVYQPQHF.

In this sample, this clone turned up a few times. The V call is TRBV7-2, the J call TRBJ2-3; TRBD2 matches 10 bases. The CDR3 spans 18 residues. V was pared by 5 bases and J by 3 bases, with 14 bases of the junction left unmatched. Germline lookup yields CDR1 SGHTA and CDR2 FQGNSA. For the CDR3, the DNA is TGTGCCAGCAGCCTCCAGCGGGGGGGCCGTTCGTGGACAGATACGCAGTATTTT. It yields the protein CASSLQRGGRSWTDTQYF.

The chain has TRBV7-3 and TRBJ2-1; possible D gene TRBD1, 5 bases. Germline CDR1 and CDR2: SGHTA and FQGTGA. The V end was cut by 5 bases, the J end by 7 bases, with 9 bases between. This CDR3 spans 12 amino acids. The CDR3 DNA reads TGTGCCAGCAGCATACAGGATAATGAGCAGTTCTTC. This translates into CASSIQDNEQFF.

This clone appeared a few times. This chain links TRBV7-2 with TRBJ2-5; no clear D gene. The CDR3 length is 13 residues. V was clipped by 5 bases and J by 4 bases, with 11 bases between them. CDR1 is SGHTA and CDR2 is FQGNSA in the germline V gene. CDR3 nucleotide sequence: TGTGCCAGCAGCCCCAAGAGACGAGAGACCCAGTACTTC. Its translation: CASSPKRRETQYF.

This clone appeared a few times. This rearrangement joins TRBV9 to TRBJ2-1; tentative D call: TRBD2 (6 bases). The germline CDR1 and CDR2 sequences are SGDLS and YYNGEE. Trimming stripped 2 bases from V and 1 base from J, with 10 bases between. This CDR3 region has 15 residues. CDR3 DNA sequence: TGTGCCAGCAGCGTCGCGGGGAATTCCTACAATGAGCAGTTCTTC. Translating gives CASSVAGNSYNEQFF. The whole variable domain, remainder taken from reference TRBV9 and TRBJ2-1, is DSGVTQTPKHLITATGQRVTLRCSPRSGDLSVYWYQQSLDQGLQFLIQYYNGEERAKGNILERFSAQQFPDLHSELNLSSLELGDSALYFCASSVAGNSYNEQFFGPGTRLTVL.

This clone turned up a few times. V gene TRBV6-6 combines with J gene TRBJ2-4; TRBD2 aligns across 9 bases. Germline CDR1 reads MNHNY; CDR2 reads SVGAGI (reference sequence). The junction had 2 bases not matched to a gene; V was cut back by 6 bases and J by 2 bases. This CDR3 is 14 amino acids long. Written as DNA, the CDR3 is TGTGCCAGCAGGGGGACTAGCTCCAAAAACATTCAGTACTTC. Translating it yields CASRGTSSKNIQYF.

This chain joins TRBV30 and TRBJ1-1; D possibly corresponds to TRBD1 (5 bases). V lost 4 bases to trimming and J lost 6 bases, with 21 bases between them. In germline, CDR1 is GTSNPN, CDR2 SVGIG (reference sequence). CDR3 length equals 15 residues. CDR3: CAWMRTRRDGAEAFF. The CDR3 region has the DNA TGTGCCTGGATGAGAACCCGCAGGGATGGCGCTGAAGCTTTCTTT.

The V call is TRBV15, the J call TRBJ2-7, with D maybe TRBD2 (6 bases). The CDR3 has 14 residues. Per the germline V gene, CDR1 is LNHNV and CDR2 is YYDKDF (reference sequence). Trimming left V 0 bases short and J 5 bases short, with 11 bases between. CDR3 residues: CATSRDQLADEQYF. The CDR3 nucleotides read TGTGCCACCAGCAGAGATCAACTAGCTGACGAGCAGTACTTC.

This chain connects TRBV18 to TRBJ2-7; D remains unclear. This CDR3 has 12 residues. The V end was cut by 5 bases, the J end by 3 bases, with 8 bases between. Looked up from germline, CDR1 is KGHSH and CDR2 is LQKENI. The CDR3 loop reads CASSGQSYEQYF. The CDR3 nucleotides are TGTGCCAGCTCAGGCCAGAGCTACGAGCAGTACTTC.

This clone appeared once. The V and J genes are TRBV29-1 and TRBJ2-1, with TRBD2 matching 14 bases. The CDR3 covers 15 residues. Germline CDR1 and CDR2: SQVTM and ANQGSEA. CDR3 in amino acids: CRVQGTSGGKDEQFF. CDR3 DNA sequence: TGCAGAGTACAAGGGACTAGCGGGGGAAAGGATGAGCAGTTCTTC.

The chain combines TRBV27 with TRBJ2-6; D not resolved. This CDR3 is built from 16 residues. From germline, CDR1 is MNHEY and CDR2 SMNVEV (reference sequence). Between the trimmed V and J ends, which lost 1 base and 6 bases, there was a span of 13 bases. The chain's CDR3 is CASSLLGQPAANVLTF. The CDR3 DNA reads TGTGCCAGCAGTTTATTAGGGCAACCGGCGGCCAACGTCCTGACTTTC.

The CDR3 protein is CASSFGVGELFF. CDR3 in DNA: TGCGCCAGCAGCTTTGGGGTCGGGGAGCTGTTTTTT. The genes are TRBV5-1 and TRBJ2-2; no clear D gene. The length of the CDR3 is 12 residues. Trimming cost V 2 bases and J 7 bases, with 6 bases left between them. Germline V gene lookup returns CDR1 SGHRS and CDR2 YFSETQ.

This chain links TRBV9 with TRBJ2-1; D is possibly TRBD2 (7 bases). The CDR3 loop spans 18 amino acids. Per the germline V gene, CDR1 is SGDLS and CDR2 is YYNGEE. Trimming stripped 0 bases from V and 2 bases from J, with 18 bases between. The CDR3 bases are TGTGCCAGCAGCGTAGACGGGAGGATCCCAGGGGCCTACAATGAGCAGTTCTTC. This encodes CASSVDGRIPGAYNEQFF.

This clone turned up a few times. The chain combines TRBV29-1 with TRBJ2-7; TRBD1 aligns across 8 bases. Germline values: CDR1 SQVTM, CDR2 ANQGSEA. This CDR3 contains 13 residues. Trimming at V came to 6 bases and at J to 3 bases, leaving 7 bases not matched to a gene. The CDR3 nucleotides read TGCAGCGTGAGGGACAGGCAGGTCTACGAGCAGTACTTC. Its protein is CSVRDRQVYEQYF.

This clone appeared a few times. V and J are TRBV28 and TRBJ1-5; the D is unclear. V was cut by 5 bases and J by 6 bases, with 8 bases left in between. Per germline, CDR1 MDHEN and CDR2 SYDVKM. CDR3 length equals 12 residues. This CDR3 reads CASSAEGQPQHF. CDR3 bases: TGTGCCAGCAGTGCTGAGGGTCAGCCCCAGCATTTT.

In nucleotides, the CDR3 is TGTGCCAGTAGGATTGGGACAGCTAGGATGAATGAGCAGTTCTTC. As protein: CASRIGTARMNEQFF. The rearrangement joins TRBV19 to TRBJ2-1; TRBD1 matches at 7 bases. The CDR3 is made up of 15 amino acids. Trimming took 6 bases from V and 7 from J; bases not matched to a gene: 12. Germline assignment: CDR1 LNHDA and CDR2 SQIVND (reference sequence).

This clone came up a few times. The chain uses TRBV6-5 and TRBJ2-1; D gene ambiguous. Between the trimmed V and J ends, which lost 6 bases and 4 bases, there was a span of 4 bases. Germline lookup yields CDR1 MNHEY and CDR2 SVGAGI. CDR3 length: 11 amino acids. The CDR3, as DNA: TGTGCCAGCAGACAATACAATGAGCAGTTCTTC. As protein: CASRQYNEQFF.

A few counts support this clone. The rearrangement links TRBV4-3 to TRBJ1-2, with D unresolved. The germline CDR1 and CDR2 sequences are LGHNA and YSLEER. Trimming left V 1 base short and J 8 bases short, with 14 bases between. The CDR3 spans 14 residues. The CDR3 DNA is TGCGCCAGCAGCCAAGGCGACCAAGGAAGAGGCTACACCTTC. Residues: CASSQGDQGRGYTF.

This clone has only a few counts. This sequence joins TRBV2 and TRBJ2-3, with D perhaps TRBD2 (7 bases). Germline-derived CDR1 and CDR2 are SNHLY and FYNNEI. V was trimmed by 0 bases and J by 9 bases, leaving 13 bases between them. The CDR3 totals 14 residues. The CDR3 is CASSEAPGGLTQYF. Written as DNA, the CDR3 is TGTGCCAGCAGTGAAGCCCCCGGGGGGCTCACGCAGTATTTT.

This clone has just a few counts. The chain has TRBV27 and TRBJ2-3; D is ambiguous. V lost 1 base and J lost 4, with 18 bases in between. Germline V CDR1 and CDR2: MNHEY, SMNVEV (reference sequence). CDR3 length: 17 amino acids. The CDR3 loop reads CASSLFGGSPLPDTQYF. CDR3 in DNA: TGTGCCAGCAGTTTATTCGGTGGCAGCCCCCTCCCAGATACGCAGTATTTT.

This rearrangement joins TRBV7-2 to TRBJ2-7; 10 nucleotides agree with TRBD2. CDR1 SGHTA and CDR2 FQGNSA come from the germline V gene. This CDR3 contains 16 residues. V gave up 1 base and J gave up 3 bases; unmatched junction bases: 6. CDR3 region: CASSLEALAGDYEQYF. The CDR3 DNA reads as TGTGCCAGCAGCTTAGAAGCGCTAGCGGGGGACTACGAGCAGTACTTC.

This clone was seen more than once but under ten times. CDR3 amino acids: CASSLQGYNQPQHF. The CDR3, as DNA: TGTGCCAGCAGTTTACAGGGGTACAATCAGCCCCAGCATTTT. V usage is TRBV27 and J usage is TRBJ1-5; D might be TRBD1 (6 bases). Germline-derived CDR1 and CDR2 are MNHEY and SMNVEV (reference sequence). The germline V and J ends were trimmed by 2 bases and 3 bases, with 8 bases remaining between them. The CDR3 spans 14 residues.

The rearrangement links TRBV19 to TRBJ1-5; D is undetermined. CDR1 is LNHDA and CDR2 is SQIVND in the germline V gene (reference sequence). The CDR3 loop spans 13 amino acids. With 6 bases removed from V and 3 bases from J, the gap between germline ends came to 9 bases. The CDR3 loop is CASRSQDNQPQHF. In DNA, the CDR3 is TGTGCCAGTAGATCCCAGGACAATCAGCCCCAGCATTTT. Complete variable domain (other parts from reference TRBV19 and TRBJ1-5): DGGITQSPKYLFRKEGQNVTLSCEQNLNHDAMYWYRQDPGQGLRLIYYSQIVNDFQKGDIAEGYSVSREKKESFPLTVTSAQKNPTAFYLCASRSQDNQPQHFGDGTRLSIL.

This clone was detected a few times. The rearrangement uses TRBV18 and TRBJ2-5; D possibly corresponds to TRBD1 (5 bases). V was pared by 2 bases and J by 1 base, with 8 bases between. The length of the CDR3 is 14 residues. Germline values: CDR1 KGHSH, CDR2 LQKENI. The CDR3 DNA follows: TGTGCCAGCTCACCAGTGGACACCCAAGAGACCCAGTACTTC. This gives the protein CASSPVDTQETQYF.

The V call is TRBV27, the J call TRBJ2-5; D perhaps matches TRBD2 (6 bases). CDR1 is MNHEY and CDR2 is SMNVEV in the germline V gene (reference sequence). Deletions cut 6 bases from V and 4 bases from J, with 9 bases between. This CDR3 comprises 12 residues. CDR3 bases: TGTGCCAGCAGGAGGGGACTAGAGACCCAGTACTTC. It encodes CASRRGLETQYF.

This clone was seen only a few times. The chain combines TRBV10-3 with TRBJ2-7; D tentatively fits TRBD1 or TRBD2 (5 bases each). Germline V gene data show CDR1 as ENHRY and CDR2 as SYGVKD. The length of the CDR3 is 14 residues. Trimming took 7 bases from V and 7 from J, leaving 20 bases between them. The CDR3 protein is CAITAELDGGEQYF. In DNA, the CDR3 is TGTGCCATCACGGCGGAGCTCGATGGGGGAGAGCAGTACTTC.

The chain carries TRBV25-1 and TRBJ2-3, with 13 bases aligning to TRBD2. The CDR3 runs to 17 residues. Looked up from germline, CDR1 is MGHDK and CDR2 is SYGVNS. V dropped 4 bases and J dropped 3; count of bases not matched to a gene: 7. CDR3: CASSGWTSGSRTDTQYF. The CDR3 coding sequence is TGTGCCAGCAGTGGGTGGACTAGCGGGAGTAGAACAGATACGCAGTATTTT.

This clone was counted between two and nine times. The V call is TRBV11-3, the J call TRBJ2-1, with a tentative D call TRBD1 (6 bases). This CDR3 is built from 14 residues. V lost 3 bases and J 3 bases, leaving 9 bases between the germline ends. Germline lookup yields CDR1 SGHNT and CDR2 YENEEA. CDR3 amino acids: CASSFQGIYNEQFF. Here the CDR3 DNA reads TGTGCCAGCAGCTTTCAGGGGATCTACAATGAGCAGTTCTTC.

The CDR3 protein is CASSLYRVGYNEQFF. CDR3 DNA: TGCGCCAGCAGCTTGTACAGGGTGGGCTACAATGAGCAGTTCTTC. The genes are TRBV5-1 and TRBJ2-1; weak D call: TRBD1 (6 bases). The CDR3 spans 15 residues. Germline assignment: CDR1 SGHRS and CDR2 YFSETQ. Trimming took 1 base from V and 3 from J, leaving 11 bases between them.